The sequence of this T cell receptor (beta chain) was determined in a study of graft-versus-host responses after intestinal transplantation. Study-level results: Levels of circulating GvH clones at their peak were associated with early post-transplant HvG declines.

Produced via immunoSEQ multiplex PCR; TCRdb's table is partial and in-frame only. This table has fewer than 15,000 clones, around four fifths appearing once. Note on this clone: No antigen is known for it.

The germline V and J ends were trimmed by 7 bases and 4 bases, with 10 bases remaining between them. Germline V gives CDR1 SNHLY, CDR2 FYNNEI. CDR3 length equals 12 residues. The specimen comprised PBMCs, sampled about 130 days after transplant. V usage is TRBV2 and J usage is TRBJ2-5, with a possible D match to TRBD2 (5 bases). The receptor comes from a human patient who received an intestinal transplant, so some T cells may come from the graft donor. CDR3 in DNA: TGTGCCAGCATACTAGTCGGAGAGACCCAGTACTTC. This sequence encodes CASILVGETQYF.